A selection of T cell receptor beta chains follows, all from one sample in a study of blood T cell repertoires in COVID-19. Method: immunoSEQ multiplex PCR; TCRdb's copy keeps in-frame clones and lacks some. The sample lists approximately 100,000 clones, 85% to 90% occurring once. The specimen sequenced was peripheral blood. Receptors originate from a human donor in a cohort sampled during active COVID-19. The CDR3 runs from the conserved cysteine through the conserved F or W. The D gene is left open where the match is weak. Some rows have no size entry. The others give once, few or many, or a class for an expanded clone.

v_call	j_call	clone_size	cdr3_length	d_call	cdr3_aa	cdr3_nt
TRBV19	TRBJ2-3	NA	16	TRBD1	CASSIRRTGSTDTQYF	TGTGCCAGTAGTATAAGAAGGACAGGGAGCACAGATACGCAGTATTTT
TRBV9	TRBJ1-1	once	15	NA	CASSGGTLLNTEAFF	TGTGCCAGCAGCGGAGGGACACTTCTGAACACTGAAGCTTTCTTT
TRBV2	TRBJ2-7	NA	15	TRBD1	CASTYTGQGAGEQYF	TGTGCCAGCACCTATACGGGACAGGGGGCGGGGGAGCAGTACTTC
TRBV23-1	TRBJ1-1	NA	18	NA	CASSQTLEITSWNTEAFF	TGCGCCAGCAGTCAAACCCTAGAGATTACATCATGGAACACTGAAGCTTTCTTT
TRBV19	TRBJ2-5	NA	19	TRBD2	CASSPSRLAGGPLQETQYF	TGTGCCAGTAGTCCCTCCAGACTAGCGGGGGGCCCCCTCCAAGAGACCCAGTACTTC
TRBV28	TRBJ1-2	NA	13	TRBD1	CASRLTGGRGYTF	TGTGCCAGCAGATTAACAGGGGGGCGGGGCTACACCTTC
TRBV3-1/TRBV3-2	TRBJ2-1	NA	15	TRBD1	CASSHSGTAYNEQFF	TGTGCCAGCAGCCACTCTGGGACAGCCTACAATGAGCAGTTCTTC
TRBV2	TRBJ1-2	NA	12	NA	CASSEGTWGYTF	TGTGCCAGCAGTGAGGGCACCTGGGGCTACACCTTC
TRBV6-5	TRBJ1-1	NA	12	NA	CASSYARGEAFF	TGTGCCAGCAGTTACGCCCGGGGTGAAGCTTTCTTT
TRBV5-1	TRBJ2-5	once	15	TRBD1	CASSWGQNQRETQYF	TGCGCCAGCAGCTGGGGACAGAACCAACGGGAGACCCAGTACTTC
TRBV12-5	TRBJ1-1	NA	15	TRBD1	CASGRGQGENTEAFF	TGTGCTAGTGGGCGGGGACAGGGGGAAAACACTGAAGCTTTCTTT
TRBV5-1	TRBJ1-4	NA	13	TRBD1	CASSVTGDEKLFF	TGCGCCAGCAGCGTTACAGGGGACGAAAAACTGTTTTTT
TRBV3-1/TRBV3-2	TRBJ2-6	NA	15	NA	CASSQVFTGANVLTF	TGTGCCAGCAGCCAAGTTTTCACTGGGGCCAACGTCCTGACTTTC
TRBV11-2	TRBJ2-3	NA	16	TRBD2	CASSLLLAPVGDTQYF	TGTGCCAGCAGCTTATTACTAGCGCCAGTAGGAGATACGCAGTATTTT
TRBV6-2/TRBV6-3	TRBJ2-7	NA	14	TRBD1	CASSPGTGGFEQYF	TGTGCCAGCAGTCCCGGGACAGGGGGCTTCGAGCAGTACTTC
TRBV6-1	TRBJ1-6	once	16	NA	CASSERQGVSNSPLHF	TGTGCCAGCAGTGAACGGCAGGGTGTTAGTAATTCACCCCTCCACTTT
TRBV21-1	TRBJ2-3	NA	17	NA	CASSLRTSGSNGDTQYF	TGTGCCAGCAGCCTACGGACTAGCGGGAGTAATGGTGATACGCAGTATTTT
TRBV19	TRBJ2-3	NA	18	TRBD2	CASSTGGASGGSTDTQYF	TGTGCCAGTAGTACTGGAGGGGCTAGCGGGGGGAGCACAGATACGCAGTATTTT
TRBV24-1	TRBJ1-2	NA	13	TRBD1	CATSTGGPYGYTF	TGTGCCACCAGTACAGGGGGCCCCTATGGCTACACCTTC
TRBV15	TRBJ2-2	few	18	TRBD1	CATSRLSTGTVNTGELFF	TGTGCCACCAGCAGATTATCAACCGGGACAGTGAACACCGGGGAGCTGTTTTTT
TRBV7-3	TRBJ2-2	NA	16	NA	CASSPRTGKNTGELFF	TGTGCCAGCAGCCCACGGACTGGAAAGAACACCGGGGAGCTGTTTTTT
TRBV9	TRBJ2-2	NA	17	NA	CASSVDKRGGVIGELFF	TGTGCCAGCAGCGTAGATAAAAGGGGTGGCGTGATCGGGGAGCTGTTTTTT
TRBV13	TRBJ2-3	NA	16	TRBD2	CASSPGGKAYTDTQYF	TGTGCCAGCAGCCCCGGGGGGAAAGCCTACACAGATACGCAGTATTTT
TRBV9	TRBJ2-5	NA	15	TRBD2	CARSTSGGGRETQYF	TGTGCCCGCAGCACTAGCGGGGGGGGTAGGGAGACCCAGTACTTC
TRBV11-3	TRBJ1-4	NA	14	NA	CASSFRGINEKLFF	TGTGCCAGCAGCTTCAGGGGCATTAATGAAAAACTGTTTTTT
TRBV27	TRBJ1-1	NA	13	TRBD1	CASRQGWGTEAFF	TGTGCCAGCAGACAGGGGTGGGGCACTGAAGCTTTCTTT
TRBV6-1	TRBJ1-5	NA	14	TRBD1	CASRPPGGGEPQHF	TGTGCCAGCAGGCCTCCAGGGGGTGGGGAGCCCCAGCATTTT
TRBV28	TRBJ1-6	once	17	TRBD1	CASSLTRQGALNSPLHF	TGTGCCAGCAGTTTAACCCGACAGGGGGCCCTTAATTCACCCCTCCACTTT
TRBV29-1	TRBJ2-3	NA	13	NA	CSVDQGFTDTQYF	TGCAGCGTTGATCAGGGCTTCACAGATACGCAGTATTTT
TRBV7-2	TRBJ2-5	NA	14	TRBD1	CASSSDRGRETQYF	TGTGCCAGCAGCTCAGACAGGGGGAGGGAGACCCAGTACTTC
TRBV27	TRBJ2-1	NA	16	NA	CASSLRAMAGANEQFF	TGTGCCAGCAGTTTACGCGCAATGGCAGGGGCAAATGAGCAGTTCTTC
TRBV19	TRBJ2-2	once	16	TRBD1	CASTVAGQANTGELFF	TGTGCCAGTACGGTCGCAGGACAGGCGAACACCGGGGAGCTGTTTTTT
TRBV19	TRBJ2-7	NA	14	NA	CASSMDAGSYEQYF	TGTGCCAGTAGTATGGATGCAGGCTCCTACGAGCAGTACTTC
TRBV18	TRBJ1-1	NA	14	NA	CASSPQRAGAEAFF	TGTGCCAGCTCACCACAGAGAGCGGGCGCTGAAGCTTTCTTT
TRBV24-1	TRBJ2-1	NA	11	NA	CATSEGGEQFF	TGTGCCACCAGTGAAGGGGGTGAGCAGTTCTTC
TRBV6-4	TRBJ2-7	NA	17	TRBD2	CASRHRLAGGRPYEQYF	TGTGCCAGCAGGCACAGACTAGCGGGAGGGAGGCCCTACGAGCAGTACTTC
TRBV18	TRBJ2-3	once	13	TRBD2	CASSPGGSDTQYF	TGTGCCAGCTCACCGGGGGGGTCAGATACGCAGTATTTT
TRBV5-8	TRBJ1-1	NA	13	NA	CASSSDRELEAFF	TGTGCCAGCAGCTCCGATCGGGAGCTTGAAGCTTTCTTT
TRBV19	TRBJ2-5	NA	18	TRBD2	CASRRSGLAGGFQETQYF	TGTGCCAGTAGGCGATCGGGACTAGCGGGGGGTTTTCAAGAGACCCAGTACTTC
TRBV7-9	TRBJ1-2	NA	14	TRBD1	CASSPGQGRDGYTF	TGTGCCAGCAGCCCTGGACAGGGCAGGGATGGCTACACCTTC
TRBV11-2	TRBJ2-2	once	18	NA	CASSLDVRRPYRDGELFF	TGTGCCAGCAGCTTAGACGTGAGGAGGCCCTATCGTGACGGGGAGCTGTTTTTT
TRBV6-5	TRBJ2-7	NA	13	TRBD1	CASGRGQEYEQYF	TGTGCCAGCGGAAGAGGACAGGAATACGAGCAGTACTTC
TRBV7-2	TRBJ2-5	NA	15	TRBD2	CASSLALAGRETQYF	TGTGCCAGCAGCTTAGCCCTAGCGGGACGGGAGACCCAGTACTTC
TRBV7-6	TRBJ2-1	once	15	TRBD2	CASSSTSGVGGEQFF	TGTGCCAGCAGCTCTACTAGCGGGGTGGGTGGTGAGCAGTTCTTC
TRBV5-1	TRBJ1-6	NA	14	NA	CASSLAGRGSPLHF	TGCGCCAGCAGCTTGGCCGGGCGGGGCTCACCCCTCCACTTT